This TCR beta chain was observed in a study of technical replicates of blood from a few donors. The V gene lost 3 bases and the J gene lost 4 bases, with 17 bases spanning the gap. The CDR3 has 15 residues. CDR1 and CDR2 from the germline V gene are SGDLS and YYNGEE. Using immunoSEQ multiplex PCR, the repertoire was profiled, and TCRdb retains in-frame clones only, with some absent. The data hold under 85,000 clones, with roughly 93% observed a single time. This sequence originates from a human donor in good health. The specimen was T cells isolated from PBMCs. The rearrangement joins TRBV9 to TRBJ2-7, with D maybe TRBD1 (6 bases). The CDR3 sequence: CASSAEAQGWYEQYF. DNA of the CDR3: TGTGCCAGCAGCGCCGAGGCGCAGGGGTGGTACGAGCAGTACTTC.